The next 10 T cell receptor beta chains were all read from a single sample in a study of shared clonotypes between healthy human individuals. Data came from immunoSEQ multiplex PCR; TCRdb stores just in-frame clones and leaves some out. The table has roughly 2 million clones, roughly 94% seen once. Input material: naive CD4+ T cells sorted from blood. Indicated subset: CD45RA+ positively selected. The source of these receptors is a man younger than 30 in good health.

The V gene is TRBV27, the J gene TRBJ1-6; maybe TRBD1 (5 bases). The germline V gene has CDR1 MNHEY and CDR2 SMNVEV (reference sequence). The length of the CDR3 is 17 residues. V was shortened by 3 bases and J by 6 bases, with 18 bases between the two germline ends. CDR3 coding DNA: TGTGCCAGCAGTTTTAAGCCAGGGATGGTGGGTAATTCACCCCTCCACTTT. This gives the protein CASSFKPGMVGNSPLHF.

The V gene is TRBV29-1, the J gene TRBJ1-2, with 10 bases matching TRBD1. CDR1 is SQVTM, CDR2 ANQGSEA, per germline. Trimming removed 7 bases from V and 5 bases from J; junction bases left unmatched: 7. The CDR3 consists of 13 residues. The CDR3 sequence: CSGMRQGAYGYTF. The CDR3 nucleotides are TGCAGCGGGATGAGACAGGGGGCATATGGCTACACCTTC. The entire variable domain, with the rest obtained from reference TRBV29-1 and TRBJ1-2, is as follows: SAVISQKPSRDICQRGTSLTIQCQVDSQVTMMFWYRQQPGQSLTLIATANQGSEATYESGFVIDKFPISRPNLTFSTLTVSNMSPEDSSIYLCSGMRQGAYGYTFGSGTRLTVV.

V gene TRBV19 combines with J gene TRBJ1-6; D possibly corresponds to TRBD1 (5 bases). This CDR3 has 16 amino acids. V was trimmed by 7 bases and J by 0 bases, leaving 13 bases between them. Germline CDR1 and CDR2: LNHDA and SQIVND (reference sequence). The DNA of the CDR3 is TGTGCCAGTATGGGGACCGACAGCTCCTATAATTCACCCCTCCACTTT. Its protein is CASMGTDSSYNSPLHF.

V and J are TRBV18 and TRBJ1-1, with TRBD1 matching over 7 bases. Trimming at V came to 2 bases and at J to 7 bases, leaving 4 bases not matched to a gene. CDR1 is KGHSH, CDR2 LQKENI, per germline. The CDR3 covers 13 residues. The CDR3 sequence is CASSPTGDGEAFF. The CDR3 bases are TGTGCCAGCTCACCAACAGGGGACGGTGAAGCTTTCTTT.

V and J are TRBV2 and TRBJ2-2; D perhaps matches TRBD1 (5 bases). Germline assignment: CDR1 SNHLY and CDR2 FYNNEI. The CDR3 has 14 amino acids. Deletions cut 10 bases from V and 4 bases from J, with 16 bases between. The CDR3 spells CATRTNYATGELFF. The CDR3 nucleotides read TGTGCCACCCGGACAAACTACGCCACCGGGGAGCTGTTTTTT.

In nucleotides, the CDR3 is TGTGCCAGCAGCCCGCTCGGTTCAGGGGTTAGCACAGATACGCAGTATTTT. Residues: CASSPLGSGVSTDTQYF. The chain links TRBV5-6 to TRBJ2-3; D may be TRBD1 (6 bases). The CDR3 contains 17 residues. Germline V gene lookup returns CDR1 SGHDT and CDR2 YYEEEE. V was shortened by 4 bases and J by 0 bases, with 18 bases between the two germline ends.

V gene TRBV5-1 combines with J gene TRBJ1-1; 12 nucleotides align to TRBD1. The germline gives CDR1 SGHRS, CDR2 YFSETQ. The CDR3 loop spans 19 amino acids. J gave up 5 bases and V 0 bases, and 14 bases lay outside the gene matches. Here the CDR3 reads CASSLVAGTGGAFGTEAFF. For the CDR3, the DNA is TGCGCCAGCAGCTTGGTAGCCGGGACAGGGGGCGCTTTTGGGACTGAAGCTTTCTTT.

The chain links TRBV10-3 to TRBJ1-5, with D tentatively TRBD1 (6 bases). The CDR3 runs to 13 residues. CDR1 and CDR2 (germline): ENHRY, SYGVKD. V gave up 8 bases and J gave up 5 bases, with 13 bases separating them. Here the CDR3 DNA reads TGTGCCATCCAGAGGGGGGATTATCAGCCCCAGCATTTT. Its translation is CAIQRGDYQPQHF.

The chain joins TRBV18 to TRBJ2-7; D remains unclear. The germline V and J ends were trimmed by 0 bases and 7 bases, with 13 bases remaining between them. Per germline, CDR1 KGHSH and CDR2 LQKENI. The CDR3 is 14 residues long. The CDR3 coding sequence is TGTGCCAGCTCACCACCGTTGGGGTCGATGGAGCAGTACTTC. Residues: CASSPPLGSMEQYF.

CDR3 DNA: TGTGCCAGCGCCGGGACAGGGGGCTCGGTCGAGCAGTACTTC. This encodes CASAGTGGSVEQYF. This sequence joins TRBV2 and TRBJ2-7, with 12 nucleotides matching TRBD1. Germline lookup yields CDR1 SNHLY and CDR2 FYNNEI. V gave up 8 bases and J gave up 6 bases; unmatched junction bases: 8. The length of the CDR3 is 14 residues.